A selection of T cell receptor beta chains follows, all from one sample in a study of blood T cell repertoires in COVID-19. Some clones are missing from TCRdb's copy, which holds only in-frame ones; the method was immunoSEQ multiplex PCR. The sample records 300,000 to 400,000 clones, more than 80% being singletons. The sample comprised PBMCs or T cells enriched from blood (not recorded which). The source of these receptors is a man younger than 30 who had recovered from COVID-19. Each CDR3 is given with its conserved first and last residue. The order of the fields is V gene, D gene, clone size, J gene, CDR3 protein, CDR3 DNA. D genes are given only for firm matches. Clone size, where shown, is once, few, many, or a class for clones that have expanded.

>TRBV5-4|TRBD2|-|TRBJ2-7
CASSLAVQGTSGHEQYF
TGTGCCAGCAGCTTGGCGGTTCAAGGAACTAGCGGCCACGAGCAGTACTTC
>TRBV7-9|-|-|TRBJ2-5
CASSFELGDETQYF
TGTGCCAGCAGCTTCGAGCTCGGGGATGAGACCCAGTACTTC
>TRBV9|-|-|TRBJ2-5
CASSPSGFETETQYF
TGTGCCAGCAGCCCCTCGGGATTCGAAACGGAGACCCAGTACTTC
>TRBV19|TRBD1|-|TRBJ2-1
CASSFPGGARGSYNEQFF
TGTGCCAGTAGTTTCCCAGGGGGCGCGCGAGGCTCCTACAATGAGCAGTTCTTC
>TRBV7-3|-|few|TRBJ2-1
CASSFFGGNNEQFF
TGTGCCAGCAGCTTCTTTGGGGGGAACAATGAGCAGTTCTTC
>TRBV7-8|-|-|TRBJ2-2
CASSLPGTAGTGELFF
TGTGCCAGCAGCCTCCCCGGGACTGCGGGGACCGGGGAGCTGTTTTTT
>TRBV27|-|-|TRBJ2-7
CASSPRKTFGYEQYF
TGTGCCAGCAGTCCCCGCAAGACTTTCGGCTACGAGCAGTACTTC
>TRBV7-2|-|-|TRBJ2-3
CASSPGPITDTQYF
TGTGCCAGCAGCCCGGGTCCCATCACAGATACGCAGTATTTT
>TRBV30|-|once|TRBJ1-6
CAWSENRQSPLHF
TGTGCCTGGAGTGAGAACAGACAGTCACCCCTCCACTTT
>TRBV10-3|-|once|TRBJ2-7
CAISPNRDISYEQYF
TGTGCCATCAGTCCAAACCGGGACATCTCCTACGAGCAGTACTTC
>TRBV5-5|-|-|TRBJ1-2
CASSLRYWAGDYGYTF
TGTGCCAGCAGCTTGAGGTATTGGGCAGGGGACTATGGCTACACCTTC
>TRBV2|TRBD1|-|TRBJ1-1
CASSIQGVEDTEAFF
TGTGCCAGCAGCATACAGGGGGTTGAGGACACTGAAGCTTTCTTT
>TRBV4-1|TRBD2|-|TRBJ2-1
CASSPGRLAGNEQFF
TGCGCCAGCAGCCCAGGGAGACTAGCGGGGAATGAGCAGTTCTTC
>TRBV10-3|TRBD2|many|TRBJ2-1
CAISVGGSSYNEQFF
TGTGCCATCAGTGTAGGCGGGAGCTCCTACAATGAGCAGTTCTTC
>TRBV4-1|TRBD1|-|TRBJ1-5
CASSLQTGSGQPQHF
TGCGCCAGCAGCCTCCAGACAGGGTCTGGGCAGCCCCAGCATTTT
>TRBV6-5|-|-|TRBJ2-7
CASSSLYEQYF
TGTGCCAGCAGTTCTCTTTACGAGCAGTACTTC
>TRBV3-1/TRBV3-2|-|-|TRBJ2-3
CASSLASSTDTQYF
TGTGCCAGCAGCCTGGCCAGTAGCACAGATACGCAGTATTTT
>TRBV12-3/TRBV12-4|-|-|TRBJ1-1
CASSFGLTTEAFF
TGTGCCAGCAGTTTCGGACTGACTACTGAAGCTTTCTTT
>TRBV28|TRBD1|-|TRBJ2-7
CASSLDGTGIYEQYF
TGTGCCAGCAGTTTAGACGGGACAGGGATCTACGAGCAGTACTTC
>TRBV6-5|TRBD2|-|TRBJ2-5
CASSHSTSGKETQYF
TGTGCCAGCAGCCACTCGACTAGCGGGAAAGAGACCCAGTACTTC
>TRBV11-2|TRBD1|-|TRBJ1-1
CASSSAKPGQGNTEAFF
TGTGCCAGCAGCTCAGCAAAGCCGGGACAGGGAAACACTGAAGCTTTCTTT
>TRBV18|-|-|TRBJ1-4
CASSPGRTNEKLFF
TGTGCCAGCTCACCAGGCAGAACTAATGAAAAACTGTTTTTT
>TRBV30|-|-|TRBJ1-1
CAWSVGMNTEAFF
TGTGCCTGGAGCGTGGGCATGAACACTGAAGCTTTCTTT
>TRBV7-8|-|-|TRBJ1-4
CASSSDDSNEKLFF
TGTGCCAGCAGCTCCGATGACAGTAATGAAAAACTGTTTTTT
>TRBV7-2|-|-|TRBJ1-6
CASSPRTLADNSPLHF
TGTGCCAGCAGTCCCAGAACGTTAGCAGATAATTCACCCCTCCACTTT
>TRBV19|-|-|TRBJ2-3
CASASSSTDTQYF
TGTGCCAGTGCGTCGTCTAGCACAGATACGCAGTATTTT
>TRBV6-5|TRBD1|-|TRBJ1-3
CASIGQGTGNTIYF
TGTGCCAGCATAGGACAGGGGACTGGAAACACCATATATTTT
>TRBV5-1|TRBD1|-|TRBJ1-3
CASSLEGQERENTIYF
TGCGCCAGCAGCTTGGAGGGACAGGAAAGGGAAAACACCATATATTTT
>TRBV24-1|-|-|TRBJ1-2
CATSDRQESGYTF
TGTGCCACCAGTGACCGACAGGAGTCTGGCTACACCTTC
>TRBV15|TRBD2|-|TRBJ2-7
CATSIGRATYEQYF
TGTGCCACCAGCATCGGGAGGGCCACCTACGAGCAGTACTTC
>TRBV19|-|-|TRBJ2-7
CASSLGLPSYEQYF
TGTGCCAGTAGTCTGGGACTGCCTTCCTACGAGCAGTACTTC
>TRBV28|-|-|TRBJ2-3
CASSFRRGRDSTDTQYF
TGTGCCAGCAGTTTTCGGCGGGGGCGGGATAGCACAGATACGCAGTATTTT
>TRBV5-1|TRBD2|-|TRBJ2-3
CASRTRLAELEDTQYF
TGCGCCAGCCGGACTCGGCTAGCGGAACTCGAAGATACGCAGTATTTT
>TRBV20-1|-|-|TRBJ2-1
CSAERGNEQFF
TGCAGTGCGGAAAGGGGGAATGAGCAGTTCTTC
>TRBV6-2/TRBV6-3|-|-|TRBJ2-1
CASSIANYNEQFF
TGTGCCAGCAGTATAGCGAACTACAATGAGCAGTTCTTC
>TRBV18|-|-|TRBJ1-6
CASSPGGDSPLHF
TGTGCCAGCTCACCAGGAGGGGATTCACCCCTCCACTTT
>TRBV4-2|-|-|TRBJ2-7
CASSQAPGRVQYF
TGTGCCAGCAGCCAAGCACCCGGGCGGGTGCAGTACTTC
>TRBV10-1|TRBD2|once|TRBJ2-5
CASSSGGAGETQYF
TGCGCCAGCTCAAGCGGGGGGGCCGGAGAGACCCAGTACTTC
>TRBV7-2|-|-|TRBJ1-3
CASSGGGVFSGNTIYF
TGTGCCAGCAGCGGGGGGGGCGTATTTAGTGGAAACACCATATATTTT
>TRBV6-5|-|-|TRBJ2-7
CASRPQVSYEQYF
TGTGCCAGCAGACCCCAGGTCTCCTACGAGCAGTACTTC
>TRBV5-1|TRBD1|few|TRBJ1-2
CASSLDRGREDGYTF
TGCGCCAGCAGCCTGGACAGGGGGCGGGAAGACGGCTACACCTTC
>TRBV2|-|-|TRBJ1-5
CASSEAGALGNQPQHF
TGTGCCAGCAGTGAAGCTGGGGCGCTTGGCAATCAGCCCCAGCATTTT
>TRBV5-6|-|few|TRBJ2-6
CASSLVWAGRSGANVLTF
TGTGCCAGCAGCTTGGTTTGGGCCGGCCGCTCTGGGGCCAACGTCCTGACTTTC
>TRBV5-6|TRBD1|-|TRBJ1-1
CASSLGQGAGEAFF
TGTGCCAGCAGCTTGGGACAGGGGGCCGGTGAAGCTTTCTTT
>TRBV4-1|-|-|TRBJ2-3
CASSQGLRLTTDTQYF
TGCGCCAGCAGCCAAGGTTTACGACTCACGACAGATACGCAGTATTTT
>TRBV7-9|TRBD1|-|TRBJ1-1
CASSNRQGSTEAFF
TGTGCCAGCAGCAACCGACAGGGAAGCACTGAAGCTTTCTTT
>TRBV3-1/TRBV3-2|TRBD1|-|TRBJ1-2
CASKGQGYYGYTF
TGTGCCAGCAAGGGACAGGGCTACTATGGCTACACCTTC
>TRBV10-3|-|-|TRBJ2-1
CAISELGGDEQFF
TGTGCCATCAGTGAGCTCGGGGGAGATGAGCAGTTCTTC